Listed here is a single T cell receptor (beta chain). Its cognate antigen is unknown. Unique molecular identifiers were affixed to discrete cDNA molecules within the library. Per the original data handling: Samples ranged from about 20,000 to 750,000 TCRs, with a median of roughly 95,000. Via MiXCR, TCRdb re-called the 5' RACE reads, giving one row per CDR3 protein. The V and J calls follow TCRdb's processing rather than the paper's. Of about 120,000 distinct CDR3 sequences listed, around a fifth are singletons. This sample was taken from a study of human T cells and chemical hapten exposure. Study-wide context: Yields of TCR per sample differed, chiefly owing to small differences in pooled library volume. Study-wide results and limits: The number of TCRs over 1 in 1000 frequency stayed unchanged after DPC.

Germline V gives CDR1 SGHKS, CDR2 YYEKEE (reference sequence). The CDR3 contains 19 residues. Trimming removed 3 bases from V and 6 bases from J; junction bases left unmatched: 15. The starting material, unfractionated whole blood, was used for total RNA extraction. The J gene is TRBJ2-1, the V gene TRBV5-5; 13 bases are shared with TRBD2. The sequence derives from a human donor in good health. Written as DNA, the CDR3 is TGTGCCAGCAGCTCCGCCGGACTAGCGGGAGTGGGCGCTCGCAATGAGCAGTTCTTC. Protein sequence: CASSSAGLAGVGARNEQFF.